This record concerns one T cell receptor (beta chain) sequence. Its antigen is as yet unknown. Germline V gives CDR1 SGHDT, CDR2 YYEEEE. The CDR3 has 12 residues. Trimming removed 4 bases at V and 4 bases at J, with 9 bases between. TCRdb re-called the RACE reads with MiXCR, one entry per CDR3 protein. The sample lists more than 55,000 distinct CDR3 sequences; about 11% were seen once. Time point: pre-sensitization, week 0. Treatment noted: therapeutic diphenylcyclopropenone sensitization with weekly scalp DPC. These data are taken from a study of human T cells and chemical hapten exposure. Points from the study as a whole: Significantly more large CDR3 similarity clusters arose among expanded TCRs than among controls. Donors were affected by alopecia, so their immune reaction might vary from that of healthy individuals. Counts of expanded TCRs (at PT1) showed a positive correlation with patch test score. DPC sensitization produced no change in TCRs with frequency above 1 in 1000.

The material was whole blood, obtained in connection with sensitization to the hapten diphenylcyclopropenone (DPC). The receptor's source is a woman between 35 and 50 years old with alopecia areata. Some clones in this sample may be carry-over from other donors' samples. This chain joins TRBV5-6 and TRBJ2-7; possibly TRBD1 for D (6 bases). CDR3 DNA sequence: TGTGCCAGCAGCCAAGGACAGTACGAGCAGTACTTC. Translation: CASSQGQYEQYF.